One sample yielded the 9 T cell receptor beta chains listed below, sequenced in a study of blood T cell repertoires in COVID-19. The table came from immunoSEQ multiplex PCR; TCRdb's copy has only in-frame clones and leaves some out. Of about 81,000 clones in the sample, almost 85% were seen once. Sequenced: peripheral blood. These receptors originate from a human donor in a cohort sampled during active COVID-19.

This chain uses TRBV6-5 with TRBJ1-1; D may be TRBD1 (5 bases). CDR3 length: 14 amino acids. Per the germline V gene, CDR1 is MNHEY and CDR2 is SVGAGI. Between the trimmed V and J ends, which lost 6 bases and 0 bases, there was a span of 11 bases. CDR3 nucleotide sequence: TGTGCCAGCAGACGACAGTACATGAACACTGAAGCTTTCTTT. Its protein product is CASRRQYMNTEAFF.

This rearrangement joins TRBV14 to TRBJ1-1; maybe TRBD1 (5 bases). V gave up 0 bases and J gave up 8 bases, with 22 bases separating them. The CDR3 is 17 amino acids. Germline CDR1 is SGHDN and CDR2 is FVKESK. The CDR3 reads CASSQEAGNGVNSEAFF. Here the CDR3 DNA reads TGTGCCAGCAGCCAAGAGGCAGGGAACGGTGTTAACTCCGAAGCTTTCTTT.

The chain links TRBV4-2 to TRBJ1-4; 8 nucleotides match TRBD1. The ends lost 5 bases at V and 3 bases at J; junction bases unmatched: 5. CDR3 length: 15 amino acids. Germline values: CDR1 LGHNA, CDR2 YNFKEQ. The CDR3 spells CASSTRQGSNEKLFF. CDR3 nucleotide sequence: TGTGCCAGCAGCACCCGACAGGGGTCTAATGAAAAACTGTTTTTT.

The chain recombines TRBV4-2 with TRBJ2-7; 9 nucleotides match TRBD1. V lost 2 bases to trimming and J lost 3 bases; unmatched junction nucleotides: 5. The CDR3 has 15 amino acids. The V gene's germline CDR1 is LGHNA and CDR2 YNFKEQ. As DNA, the CDR3 is TGTGCCAGCAGCCAACGGGACAGGGACGTCTACGAGCAGTACTTC. Amino acids: CASSQRDRDVYEQYF.

Regarding this clone: An end of the junction differs from the germline gene, which may be a read error. The CDR3 DNA reads TGCGCCAGCAGGTTGGACAGTTTAGAGACCCAGTACTTC. Its protein product is CASRLDSLETQYF. The chain couples TRBV5-1 to TRBJ2-5; D possibly corresponds to TRBD1 (6 bases). The length of the CDR3 is 13 residues. CDR1 is SGHRS and CDR2 is YFSETQ in the germline V gene.

V and J are TRBV19 and TRBJ1-1; the D is unclear. CDR1 is LNHDA and CDR2 is SQIVND in the germline V gene (reference sequence). There are 14 residues in the CDR3. Trimming removed 3 bases at V and 2 bases at J, with 10 bases between. The CDR3 sequence: CASSMRQTNTEAFF. Written as DNA, the CDR3 is TGTGCCAGTAGTATGAGGCAGACTAACACTGAAGCTTTCTTT.

This sequence joins TRBV5-1 and TRBJ2-2; a weak D match, TRBD1 (5 bases). CDR1 and CDR2 from the germline V gene are SGHRS and YFSETQ. This CDR3 comprises 14 residues. Trimming took off 5 bases at V and 0 bases at J, with 8 bases between the two ends. CDR3 sequence (DNA): TGCGCCAGCAGACGACAGTCGAACACCGGGGAGCTGTTTTTT. Encoded protein: CASRRQSNTGELFF. The complete variable domain, with remaining parts taken from reference TRBV5-1 and TRBJ2-2, reads KAGVTQTPRYLIKTRGQQVTLSCSPISGHRSVSWYQQTPGQGLQFLFEYFSETQRNKGNFPGRFSGRQFSNSRSEMNVSTLELGDSALYLCASRRQSNTGELFFGEGSRLTVL.

The chain joins TRBV14 to TRBJ2-7; 7 nucleotides line up with TRBD1. Germline V CDR1 and CDR2: SGHDN, FVKESK. J lost 3 bases, V lost 4 bases, and 6 bases had no gene match. The length of the CDR3 is 14 residues. CDR3 coding DNA: TGTGCCAGCAGCCCGATGACAGGGCGCTACGAGCAGTACTTC. Translation gives CASSPMTGRYEQYF.

This chain connects TRBV11-1 to TRBJ1-1; TRBD1 aligns across 9 bases. The germline CDR1 and CDR2 sequences are SGHAT and FQDESV (reference sequence). This CDR3 is 13 amino acids long. V was pared by 7 bases and J by 6 bases, with 6 bases of the junction left unmatched. Here the CDR3 DNA reads TGTGCCAGCACGGACAGGGGTGGCGCTGAAGCTTTCTTT. Amino acids: CASTDRGGAEAFF.